The T cell receptor (beta chain) under discussion was sequenced for a study of T cells in Graves' hyperthyroidism and ophthalmopathy. RNA transcripts gave rise to amplified TCR beta CDR3 regions. First-round RT-PCR targeting the TCR CDR3 was performed with the HTBI primer set. TCRdb re-called the multiplex PCR reads with MiXCR, one entry per CDR3 protein. The table includes fewer than 700,000 distinct CDR3 sequences, around 15% detected once. This CDR3 comprises 12 residues. The germline V gene has CDR1 SQVTM and CDR2 ANQGSEA. V lost 4 bases and J lost 0, with 6 bases in between. This clonotype was seen ten or more times.

The receptor comes from a woman younger than 45 with Graves' hyperthyroidism. The rearrangement links TRBV29-1 to TRBJ1-2, with no clear D. Sequencing input: blood. The CDR3 DNA sequence: TGCAGCGTTGCGGCCCCTAACTATGGCTACACCTTC. Amino acid sequence: CSVAAPNYGYTF.